Described below is a single T cell receptor (beta chain) sequence and its context. This specimen belongs to a study of blood T cell repertoires in COVID-19. About the research overall: Samples came from the United States, Italy and Spain, spanning acute and convalescent COVID-19.

CDR1 and CDR2 (germline): MDHEN, SYDVKM. CDR3 length: 15 amino acids. Trimming cost V 5 bases and J 7 bases; bases outside gene matches: 12. Per the authors' pipeline: By means of reference gene primer amplification, nucleated cell counts were estimated. Produced via immunoSEQ multiplex PCR; TCRdb's table is partial and in-frame only. Clone size and V and J calls were adopted from that table, with D and trimming inferred from the DNA. The sample contains roughly 95,000 clones, roughly 78% of which appear only once. The sequenced material came from peripheral blood. The origin of this receptor is a man aged 50 or older with active or convalescent COVID-19. The V gene is TRBV28, the J gene TRBJ1-1, with 8 bases identical to TRBD1. The CDR3 sequence: CASSPSGQGGLEAFF. The CDR3 region has the DNA TGTGCCAGCAGTCCGAGCGGACAGGGAGGCCTTGAAGCTTTCTTT.